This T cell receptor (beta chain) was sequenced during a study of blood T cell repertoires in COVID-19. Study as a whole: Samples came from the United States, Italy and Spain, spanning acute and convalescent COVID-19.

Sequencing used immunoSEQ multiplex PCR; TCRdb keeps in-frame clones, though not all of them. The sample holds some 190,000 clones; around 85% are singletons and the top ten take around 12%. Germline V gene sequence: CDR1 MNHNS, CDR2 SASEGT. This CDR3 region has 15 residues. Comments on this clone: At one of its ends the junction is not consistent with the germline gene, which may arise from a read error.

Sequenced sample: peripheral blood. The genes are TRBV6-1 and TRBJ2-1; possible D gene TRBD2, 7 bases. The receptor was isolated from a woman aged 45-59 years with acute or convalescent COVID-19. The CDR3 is CASSEEIRRGAEAVF. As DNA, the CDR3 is TGTGCCAGCAGTGAAGAAATACGTCGGGGGGCCGAGGCTGTCTTC.